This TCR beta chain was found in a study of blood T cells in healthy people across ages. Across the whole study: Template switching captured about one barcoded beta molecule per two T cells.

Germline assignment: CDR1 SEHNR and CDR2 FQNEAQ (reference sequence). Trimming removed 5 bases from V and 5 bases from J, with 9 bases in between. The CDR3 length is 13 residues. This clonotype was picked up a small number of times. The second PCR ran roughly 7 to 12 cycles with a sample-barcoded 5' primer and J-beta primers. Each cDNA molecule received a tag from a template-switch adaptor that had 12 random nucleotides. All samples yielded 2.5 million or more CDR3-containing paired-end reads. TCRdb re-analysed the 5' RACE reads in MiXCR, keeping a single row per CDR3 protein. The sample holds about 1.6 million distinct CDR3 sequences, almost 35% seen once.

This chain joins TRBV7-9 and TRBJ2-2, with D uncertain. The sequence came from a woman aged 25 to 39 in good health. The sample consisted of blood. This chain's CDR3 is CASSLYRTGELFF. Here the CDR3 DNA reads TGTGCCAGCAGCCTATATCGGACCGGGGAGCTGTTTTTT.